Below are 8 T cell receptor beta chains sequenced from a single sample in a study of blood T cell repertoires in COVID-19. Profiled with immunoSEQ multiplex PCR; TCRdb holds only in-frame clones, not every one. Here the sample spans about 160,000 clones, roughly 80% being singletons. Sequenced material: PBMCs or T cells enriched from blood (not recorded which). The receptors were sampled from a woman aged 35 to 49 with acute COVID-19.

DNA for the CDR3: TGTGCCAGCAGCTCACAGGGGATACACACCGGGGAGCTGTTTTTT. Protein sequence: CASSSQGIHTGELFF. This sequence joins TRBV5-4 and TRBJ2-2; TRBD1 matches at 7 bases. CDR3 length equals 15 residues. The V gene's germline CDR1 is SGHNT and CDR2 YYREEE (reference sequence). Trimming removed 3 bases from V and 3 bases from J; junction bases left unmatched: 5. The entire variable domain, with the rest obtained from reference TRBV5-4 and TRBJ2-2, is as follows: ETGVTQSPTHLIKTRGQQVTLRCSSQSGHNTVSWYQQALGQGPQFIFQYYREEENGRGNFPPRFSGLQFPNYSSELNVNALELDDSALYLCASSSQGIHTGELFFGEGSRLTVL.

Comments on this clone: A much larger clone differs by one base, so this may be a read error. V gene TRBV28 combines with J gene TRBJ1-1; 7 positions agree with TRBD1. Germline CDR1 MDHEN, CDR2 SYDVKM. Trimming cost V 6 bases and J 1 base; bases outside gene matches: 2. This CDR3 has 13 amino acids. In DNA form, the CDR3 reads TGTGCCAGCAGCTGGACAGGGAACACTGAAGCTTTCTTT. Its protein product is CASSWTGNTEAFF.

The genes are TRBV18 and TRBJ1-1; 7 nucleotides line up with TRBD1. The germline V gene has CDR1 KGHSH and CDR2 LQKENI. The CDR3 has 16 residues. V shed 6 bases and J 7 bases; nucleotides not matched to a gene: 17. The CDR3 coding sequence is TGTGCCAGCTCCCAAATTATGACAGGGTTAGGGGGTGAAGCTTTCTTT. It is translated as CASSQIMTGLGGEAFF.

The chain has TRBV5-4 and TRBJ2-1; 10 nucleotides match TRBD2. From germline, CDR1 is SGHNT and CDR2 YYREEE (reference sequence). The junction had 9 bases not matched to a gene; V was cut back by 0 bases and J by 12 bases. The CDR3 runs to 15 residues. The CDR3 DNA follows: TGTGCCAGCAGCTTGGCCAGCGGGGGGGTTGTTGGGCAGTTCTTC. It specifies CASSLASGGVVGQFF.

The CDR3, as DNA: TGTGCCAGCAGAGGACAGGGGAAGAGCACTGAAGCTTTCTTT. Translated: CASRGQGKSTEAFF. The chain is built from TRBV5-6 and TRBJ1-1, with TRBD1 matching over 9 bases. Germline values: CDR1 SGHDT, CDR2 YYEEEE. V trimming: 5 bases; J trimming: 4 bases; junction bases outside the gene matches: 6. The CDR3 extends over 14 amino acids.

This chain uses TRBV9 with TRBJ2-3; 8 bases fit TRBD2. The V segment lost 6 bases and the J segment 9 bases; nucleotides outside the gene matches: 12. CDR1 is SGDLS and CDR2 is YYNGEE in the germline V gene. There are 14 residues in the CDR3. CDR3 bases: TGTGCCAGCACACTAGCGGCGTCTGCCACCACGCAGTATTTT. Amino acid sequence: CASTLAASATTQYF.

V and J are TRBV7-9 and TRBJ2-7; D call uncertain. V was shortened by 4 bases and J by 0 bases, with 16 bases between the two germline ends. Germline V gene lookup returns CDR1 SEHNR and CDR2 FQNEAQ (reference sequence). The CDR3 spans 16 residues. CDR3 nucleotides: TGTGCCAGCAGCTCCAATAGAGCTTTGGTCTCCTACGAGCAGTACTTC. Residues: CASSSNRALVSYEQYF.

V gene TRBV18 combines with J gene TRBJ1-3; no definite D call. The CDR3 sequence is 18 residues long. Trimming cost V 2 bases and J 0 bases, with 17 bases left between them. The germline CDR1 and CDR2 sequences are KGHSH and LQKENI. In nucleotides, the CDR3 is TGTGCCAGCTCACCAAGATCGGGAATAGCGGGCTCTGGAAACACCATATATTTT. Its translation: CASSPRSGIAGSGNTIYF.